The rows below give T cell receptor beta chains drawn from one sample of a study of shared clonotypes between healthy human individuals. Some clones are missing from TCRdb's copy, which holds only in-frame ones; the method was immunoSEQ multiplex PCR. This repertoire shows about 2 million clones, approximately 94% found once; its top ten account for less than 1.5%. Sequences were obtained from naive CD8+ T cells sorted from blood. Receptors originate from a young man in good health. The CDR3 runs from the conserved cysteine through the conserved F or W. A D gene is named only where the DNA matches it firmly. Rows may omit the clone size; those that give it use once, few, many or a size class.

d_gene: .; v_gene: TRBV7-6; j_gene: TRBJ2-2; abundance: .; CDR3aa: CASSNDRSGTGELFF; CDR3nt: TGTGCCAGCAGCAACGACAGGAGTGGCACCGGGGAGCTGTTTTTT
d_gene: .; v_gene: TRBV27; j_gene: TRBJ1-5; abundance: few; CDR3aa: CASSLTGFNQPQHF; CDR3nt: TGTGCCAGCAGCCTAACAGGGTTCAATCAGCCCCAGCATTTT
d_gene: .; v_gene: TRBV7-2; j_gene: TRBJ2-7; abundance: .; CDR3aa: CASSIGRTYEQYF; CDR3nt: TGTGCCAGCAGCATAGGACGGACCTACGAGCAGTACTTC
d_gene: .; v_gene: TRBV5-3; j_gene: TRBJ2-7; abundance: .; CDR3aa: CASSFQGDEQYF; CDR3nt: TGTGCCAGCAGCTTCCAGGGAGACGAGCAGTACTTC
d_gene: TRBD1; v_gene: TRBV5-1; j_gene: TRBJ1-1; abundance: .; CDR3aa: CASSLETDRRNTEAFF; CDR3nt: TGCGCCAGCAGCTTGGAGACGGACAGGCGGAACACTGAAGCTTTCTTT
d_gene: TRBD1; v_gene: TRBV29-1; j_gene: TRBJ2-7; abundance: .; CDR3aa: CSVEGRTGGKYEQYF; CDR3nt: TGCAGCGTTGAGGGGCGGACAGGGGGAAAGTACGAGCAGTACTTC
d_gene: .; v_gene: TRBV5-6; j_gene: TRBJ2-7; abundance: .; CDR3aa: CASSTLDYEQYF; CDR3nt: TGTGCCAGCAGCACCCTGGACTACGAGCAGTACTTC
d_gene: .; v_gene: TRBV4-2; j_gene: TRBJ2-5; abundance: once; CDR3aa: CASSQAGGEGETQYF; CDR3nt: TGTGCCAGCAGCCAAGCGGGGGGCGAAGGGGAGACCCAGTACTTC
d_gene: .; v_gene: TRBV5-6; j_gene: TRBJ2-5; abundance: .; CDR3aa: CASSLGGGGETQYF; CDR3nt: TGTGCCAGCAGCTTGGGTGGAGGAGGAGAGACCCAGTACTTC
d_gene: TRBD2; v_gene: TRBV4-1; j_gene: TRBJ2-1; abundance: .; CDR3aa: CASSQDPGGAYNEQFF; CDR3nt: TGCGCCAGCAGCCAAGACCCCGGGGGGGCCTACAATGAGCAGTTCTTC
d_gene: .; v_gene: TRBV7-2; j_gene: TRBJ1-2; abundance: .; CDR3aa: CASSVGVDGYTF; CDR3nt: TGTGCCAGCAGCGTAGGGGTTGATGGCTACACCTTC
d_gene: .; v_gene: TRBV4-3; j_gene: TRBJ1-1; abundance: .; CDR3aa: CASSQGQAGGTEAFF; CDR3nt: TGCGCCAGCAGCCAAGGGCAGGCGGGGGGCACTGAAGCTTTCTTT
d_gene: .; v_gene: TRBV27; j_gene: TRBJ2-7; abundance: .; CDR3aa: CASSGGSYEQYF; CDR3nt: TGTGCCAGCAGTGGGGGTTCCTACGAGCAGTACTTC
d_gene: .; v_gene: TRBV4-3; j_gene: TRBJ2-5; abundance: .; CDR3aa: CASRGRGQETQYF; CDR3nt: TGCGCCAGCAGGGGCAGGGGCCAAGAGACCCAGTACTTC
d_gene: TRBD1; v_gene: TRBV11-2; j_gene: TRBJ2-5; abundance: .; CDR3aa: CASSSRDRDQETQYF; CDR3nt: TGTGCCAGCAGCTCCCGGGACAGGGACCAAGAGACCCAGTACTTC
d_gene: .; v_gene: TRBV2; j_gene: TRBJ2-2; abundance: .; CDR3aa: CASSEGKTGYGELFF; CDR3nt: TGTGCCAGCAGTGAAGGGAAGACCGGTTACGGGGAGCTGTTTTTT
d_gene: TRBD1; v_gene: TRBV2; j_gene: TRBJ1-4; abundance: .; CDR3aa: CASRYPILGTGNEKLFF; CDR3nt: TGTGCCAGCAGGTACCCGATTCTTGGGACAGGAAATGAAAAACTGTTTTTT
d_gene: .; v_gene: TRBV6-5; j_gene: TRBJ2-1; abundance: .; CDR3aa: CASSYSVSAEQFF; CDR3nt: TGTGCCAGCAGTTACTCTGTAAGCGCTGAGCAGTTCTTC
d_gene: .; v_gene: TRBV28; j_gene: TRBJ2-1; abundance: .; CDR3aa: CASSPSVVYNEQFF; CDR3nt: TGTGCCAGCAGTCCTTCGGTAGTGTACAATGAGCAGTTCTTC
d_gene: TRBD1; v_gene: TRBV6-5; j_gene: TRBJ2-7; abundance: .; CDR3aa: CASSYEPGTGTYEQYF; CDR3nt: TGTGCCAGCAGTTACGAACCCGGGACAGGGACCTACGAGCAGTACTTC
d_gene: .; v_gene: TRBV7-9; j_gene: TRBJ2-6; abundance: .; CDR3aa: CASSLRKNSGANVLTF; CDR3nt: TGTGCCAGCAGCTTAAGGAAGAACTCTGGGGCCAACGTCCTGACTTTC
d_gene: TRBD2; v_gene: TRBV5-6; j_gene: TRBJ2-5; abundance: .; CDR3aa: CASSFSGGVQETQYF; CDR3nt: TGTGCCAGCAGCTTTAGCGGGGGAGTTCAAGAGACCCAGTACTTC
d_gene: TRBD2; v_gene: TRBV11-2; j_gene: TRBJ2-7; abundance: .; CDR3aa: CASSPDPIGRGQYF; CDR3nt: TGTGCCAGCAGCCCGGACCCGATAGGGAGGGGGCAGTACTTC
d_gene: .; v_gene: TRBV6-4; j_gene: TRBJ2-5; abundance: .; CDR3aa: CASSAETQYF; CDR3nt: TGTGCCAGCAGTGCCGAGACCCAGTACTTC
d_gene: .; v_gene: TRBV19; j_gene: TRBJ1-2; abundance: .; CDR3aa: CASSIDPLDHYGYTF; CDR3nt: TGTGCCAGTAGTATAGATCCCCTCGATCACTATGGCTACACCTTC
d_gene: .; v_gene: TRBV13; j_gene: TRBJ1-1; abundance: .; CDR3aa: CASSLGREDTEAFF; CDR3nt: TGTGCCAGCAGCTTAGGGAGGGAGGACACTGAAGCTTTCTTT
d_gene: TRBD1; v_gene: TRBV6-5; j_gene: TRBJ1-2; abundance: .; CDR3aa: CASSQGGWGYGYTF; CDR3nt: TGTGCCAGCAGCCAGGGGGGCTGGGGCTATGGCTACACCTTC
d_gene: .; v_gene: TRBV30; j_gene: TRBJ2-7; abundance: few; CDR3aa: CAWSEGYEQYF; CDR3nt: TGTGCCTGGAGTGAAGGATACGAGCAGTACTTC
d_gene: .; v_gene: TRBV27; j_gene: TRBJ1-6; abundance: .; CDR3aa: CASSLSAGAGNSPLHF; CDR3nt: TGTGCCAGCAGCCTTAGCGCAGGGGCGGGTAATTCACCCCTCCACTTT
d_gene: .; v_gene: TRBV28; j_gene: TRBJ1-6; abundance: .; CDR3aa: CASSLEQGELDNSPLHF; CDR3nt: TGTGCCAGCAGTTTAGAACAGGGAGAACTTGATAATTCACCCCTCCACTTT
d_gene: .; v_gene: TRBV6-6; j_gene: TRBJ1-2; abundance: .; CDR3aa: CASSDFNYGYTF; CDR3nt: TGTGCCAGCAGTGATTTCAACTATGGCTACACCTTC
d_gene: .; v_gene: TRBV28; j_gene: TRBJ1-1; abundance: .; CDR3aa: CASSPAGQLNTEAFF; CDR3nt: TGTGCCAGCAGTCCCGCGGGGCAGTTGAACACTGAAGCTTTCTTT
d_gene: TRBD2; v_gene: TRBV12-5; j_gene: TRBJ2-2; abundance: .; CDR3aa: CASGSDLADANTGELFF; CDR3nt: TGTGCTAGTGGTTCGGACCTAGCGGACGCGAACACCGGGGAGCTGTTTTTT
d_gene: TRBD1; v_gene: TRBV7-2; j_gene: TRBJ1-2; abundance: .; CDR3aa: CASTPTGTGTYGYTF; CDR3nt: TGTGCCAGCACCCCAACCGGGACAGGCACTTATGGCTACACCTTC
d_gene: TRBD1; v_gene: TRBV25-1; j_gene: TRBJ1-1; abundance: .; CDR3aa: CASNPGQGAVEAFF; CDR3nt: TGTGCCAGCAACCCGGGACAGGGGGCCGTTGAAGCTTTCTTT
d_gene: TRBD1; v_gene: TRBV27; j_gene: TRBJ2-7; abundance: .; CDR3aa: CASSPTGQGSEQYF; CDR3nt: TGTGCCAGCAGTCCTACGGGACAGGGAAGCGAGCAGTACTTC
d_gene: TRBD1; v_gene: TRBV7-9; j_gene: TRBJ2-7; abundance: .; CDR3aa: CASSRTGNYEQYF; CDR3nt: TGTGCCAGCAGCCGGACAGGTAACTACGAGCAGTACTTC